The 18 T cell receptor beta chains below were found in one sample sequenced in a study of blood T cell repertoires in COVID-19 (dated by TCRdb to 2018 to 2020). The library was built by means of the immunoSEQ multiplex PCR assay. Here the immuneACCESS table is served through TCRdb, limited to in-frame sequences with V and J called. Missing clones are a known gap in these copies; in checked studies unresolved V genes cover under half, and the rest lacks a known reason. This sample lists about 120,000 clones; just over 70% were detected once. The ten largest clonotypes hold more than 0.8% of the sample. Sequencing was done on a sample of peripheral blood. All receptors derive from a human donor with acute or convalescent COVID-19. The donor label of this sample is uncertain.

The chain joins TRBV5-3 to TRBJ1-1; D is unresolved. TRBV5-3 is known as an ORF, though its function is uncertain. The CDR3 covers 16 residues. The V end lost 6 bases, the J end lost 4 bases, and 22 bases lay between the germline ends. CDR3 DNA sequence: TGTGCCAGAAAGAAAACGCGGACTTTAAGCTGCACTGAAGCTTTCTTT. Translation gives CARKKTRTLSCTEAFF.

This rearrangement joins TRBV7-8 to TRBJ2-2, with TRBD1 as a possible D gene (6 bases). The CDR3 has 17 residues. CDR1 SGHVS and CDR2 FQNEAQ come from the germline V gene. V lost 5 bases and J lost 4, with 20 bases in between. CDR3 amino acids: CASSTPQYPTGTGELFF. In nucleotides, the CDR3 is TGTGCCAGCAGCACCCCGCAATATCCGACAGGCACCGGGGAGCTGTTTTTT.

This clone was picked up many times. The gene calls are TRBV14 and TRBJ2-7; D remains ambiguous. Germline V CDR1 and CDR2: SGHDN, FVKESK. Trimming took 5 bases from V and 3 from J, leaving 20 bases between them. The CDR3 spans 16 residues. The CDR3 here is CASSINLTRPFYEQYV. The CDR3 bases are TGTGCCAGCAGCATCAACCTTACGAGGCCCTTCTACGAGCAGTACGTC.

CDR3 sequence reads: CAWSVNTDSGQYF. CDR3 sequence (DNA): TGTGCCTGGAGTGTAAACACCGACTCTGGGCAGTACTTC. The genes are TRBV30 and TRBJ2-7; no definite D call. Germline V gives CDR1 GTSNPN, CDR2 SVGIG (reference sequence). The CDR3 has 13 amino acids. V gave up 0 bases and J gave up 9 bases, with 15 bases separating them.

The chain couples TRBV18 to TRBJ1-5; 9 bases agree with TRBD1. Per germline, CDR1 KGHSH and CDR2 LQKENI. The CDR3 length is 15 residues. With V trimmed by 3 bases and J by 1 base, 1 base remained unmatched. The CDR3 DNA is TGTGCCAGCTCACCCGGGACAGGGAGCAATCAGCCCCAGCATTTT. Its translation: CASSPGTGSNQPQHF.

The chain uses TRBV30 and TRBJ1-2; 8 bases fit TRBD1. The CDR3 spans 14 residues. V lost 5 bases, J lost 2 bases, and 7 bases stayed unmatched. The germline CDR1 and CDR2 sequences are GTSNPN and SVGIG (reference sequence). The CDR3: CAWVTGGLNYGYTF. CDR3 coding DNA: TGTGCCTGGGTAACAGGGGGATTGAACTATGGCTACACCTTC.

CDR3 in DNA: TGTGCCAGCAGTCTCCGCGGGGGGGCAGGGACCTACACCTTC. Translating it yields CASSLRGGAGTYTF. V usage is TRBV27 and J usage is TRBJ1-2; D may be TRBD1 (6 bases). CDR1 and CDR2 from the germline V gene are MNHEY and SMNVEV (reference sequence). CDR3 length: 14 residues. Trimming removed 5 bases at V and 10 bases at J, with 20 bases between.

The rearrangement joins TRBV30 to TRBJ2-2, with TRBD1 matching over 8 bases. The length of the CDR3 is 14 residues. J lost 6 bases, V lost 1 base, and 4 bases had no gene match. CDR1 is GTSNPN, CDR2 SVGIG, per germline (reference sequence). In nucleotides, the CDR3 is TGTGCCTGGAGTGCCAACAGGGGGGCCGGGGAGCTGTTTTTT. Its translation: CAWSANRGAGELFF. Variable domain in full (rest from reference TRBV30 and TRBJ2-2): SQTIHQWPATLVQPVGSPLSLECTVEGTSNPNLYWYRQAAGRGLQLLFYSVGIGQISSEVPQNLSASRPQDRQFILSSKKLLLSDSGFYLCAWSANRGAGELFFGEGSRLTVL.

The gene calls are TRBV5-8 and TRBJ1-3, with TRBD1 identical over 8 bases. Per germline, CDR1 SGHTS and CDR2 YDEGEE. CDR3 length: 15 residues. The V gene end was trimmed by 3 bases and the J gene end by 4 bases; junction bases not matched to a gene: 6. In DNA, the CDR3 is TGTGCCAGCAGCTGGACAGGGAGAGGCGGAAACACCATATATTTT. It specifies CASSWTGRGGNTIYF.

This clone has only one observation. V and J are TRBV29-1 and TRBJ1-1, with a possible D match to TRBD1 (5 bases). Trimming removed 5 bases at V and 0 bases at J, with 10 bases between. Germline V gene sequence: CDR1 SQVTM, CDR2 ANQGSEA. The CDR3 loop spans 13 amino acids. CDR3 loop: CSVKTVLNTEAFF. CDR3 sequence (DNA): TGCAGCGTTAAGACAGTCCTGAACACTGAAGCTTTCTTT.

V is TRBV15 and J is TRBJ1-4; 7 positions match TRBD1. CDR3 size: 16 residues. Unmatched junction bases numbered 8, after V lost 3 bases and J lost 4 bases. Germline values: CDR1 LNHNV, CDR2 YYDKDF (reference sequence). CDR3 loop: CATSRFKGQNNEKLFF. DNA for the CDR3: TGTGCCACCAGCAGGTTCAAGGGACAGAATAATGAAAAACTGTTTTTT.

As regards this clone: This may be a read error, as it is one base from a much larger clone. The chain has TRBV14 and TRBJ2-2; perhaps TRBD1 as D (5 bases). V was clipped by 4 bases and J by 6 bases, with 6 bases between them. Per the germline V gene, CDR1 is SGHDN and CDR2 is FVKESK. The CDR3 is made up of 12 amino acids. CDR3 loop: CASSPGSGELFF. The CDR3 nucleotides read TGTGCCAGCAGCCCAGGGTCCGGGGAGCTGTTTTTT.

This chain links TRBV28 with TRBJ2-1, with 9 bases matching TRBD1. Germline CDR1 MDHEN, CDR2 SYDVKM. The CDR3 is 16 amino acids. Unmatched junction bases numbered 5, after V lost 1 base and J lost 4 bases. The CDR3 DNA follows: TGTGCCAGCAGTTTATATGGGACAGGGTATTACAATGAGCAGTTCTTC. Translating it yields CASSLYGTGYYNEQFF. The whole variable domain, remainder taken from reference TRBV28 and TRBJ2-1, is DVKVTQSSRYLVKRTGEKVFLECVQDMDHENMFWYRQDPGLGLRLIYFSYDVKMKEKGDIPEGYSVSREKKERFSLILESASTNQTSMYLCASSLYGTGYYNEQFFGPGTRLTVL.

This rearrangement joins TRBV19 to TRBJ2-5; possible D gene TRBD2, 5 bases. CDR3 length: 17 residues. Germline V gene data show CDR1 as LNHDA and CDR2 as SQIVND (reference sequence). Deletions cut 5 bases from V and 0 bases from J, with 19 bases between. CDR3 nucleotide sequence: TGTGCCAGTAGTCCTCAGGTCCTCCGAGCGGACCAAGAGACCCAGTACTTC. This encodes CASSPQVLRADQETQYF.

The chain recombines TRBV4-1 with TRBJ2-5; 7 bases map to TRBD1. Trimming removed 3 bases from V and 0 bases from J; junction bases left unmatched: 7. Germline CDR1 and CDR2: MGHRA and YSYEKL. The CDR3 runs to 16 residues. The CDR3 sequence: CASSHSGTDYQETQYF. Here the CDR3 DNA reads TGCGCCAGCAGCCATTCCGGGACAGATTACCAAGAGACCCAGTACTTC.

J is TRBJ1-2 and V is TRBV7-8; D perhaps matches TRBD1 (5 bases). The CDR3 spans 14 residues. The V and J ends lost 5 bases and 4 bases respectively, with 14 bases between them. Germline assignment: CDR1 SGHVS and CDR2 FQNEAQ. CDR3 in amino acids: CASSPRGGTYGYTF. The DNA of the CDR3 is TGTGCCAGCAGCCCCCGGGGGGGAACCTATGGCTACACCTTC. Together with reference TRBV7-8 and TRBJ1-2, the CDR3 gives the full variable domain: GAGVSQSPRYKVAKRGQDVALRCDPISGHVSLFWYQQALGQGPEFLTYFQNEAQLDKSGLPSDRFFAERPEGSVSTLKIQRTQQEDSAVYLCASSPRGGTYGYTFGSGTRLTVV.

The chain carries TRBV2 and TRBJ1-5; 8 bases agree with TRBD1. The CDR3 is 14 amino acids. Germline values: CDR1 SNHLY, CDR2 FYNNEI. Losses at the gene ends were 6 bases for V and 1 base for J; bases not matched to a gene: 2. CDR3 in DNA: TGTGCCAGCAGGAGACAGGGGAGCAATCAGCCCCAGCATTTT. This encodes CASRRQGSNQPQHF.

The V and J genes are TRBV5-1 and TRBJ1-1, with unresolved D. CDR1 and CDR2 from the germline V gene are SGHRS and YFSETQ. This CDR3 is 13 amino acids long. With 5 bases removed from V and 1 base from J, the gap between germline ends came to 9 bases. The CDR3 DNA follows: TGCGCCAGCAGGGGTCGGGGGAACACTGAAGCTTTCTTT. This gives the protein CASRGRGNTEAFF.